The 19 T cell receptor beta chains below come from one sample, sequenced in a study of shared clonotypes between healthy human individuals. Sequenced by immunoSEQ multiplex PCR; TCRdb stores in-frame clones only, minus some. The sample lists about 480,000 clones, 60% to 80% seen once, with 12% in the top ten. Material for sequencing was PBMCs. These receptors were obtained from a woman between 40 and 50 years old in good health. Some clones in this sample may be carry-over from other donors' samples.

In this sample, this clone turned up once. The rearrangement joins TRBV13 to TRBJ2-5, with 7 bases that match TRBD1. This CDR3 contains 13 residues. The ends lost 4 bases at V and 2 bases at J; junction bases unmatched: 1. Germline V gene lookup returns CDR1 PRHDT and CDR2 FYEKMQ (reference sequence). DNA of the CDR3: TGTGCCAGCAGCTCGACAGGGCAAGAGACCCAGTACTTC. Translating it yields CASSSTGQETQYF.

The CDR3 sequence is CASSPYMEGEGSPLHF. CDR3 nucleotide sequence: TGTGCCAGCAGTCCCTACATGGAGGGAGAGGGGTCACCCCTCCACTTT. This chain joins TRBV27 and TRBJ1-6; a weak D match, TRBD1 (5 bases). Trimming stripped 5 bases from V and 10 bases from J, with 21 bases between. This CDR3 has 16 residues. From germline, CDR1 is MNHEY and CDR2 SMNVEV (reference sequence).

The gene calls are TRBV5-4 and TRBJ2-5; D may match TRBD1 or TRBD2 (5 bases each). This CDR3 contains 15 residues. Trimming removed 0 bases at V and 5 bases at J, with 14 bases between. Germline V gene lookup returns CDR1 SGHNT and CDR2 YYREEE (reference sequence). For the CDR3, the DNA is TGTGCCAGCAGCTTGGGACACAGGAGCGGCGAGACCCAGTACTTC. Amino acids: CASSLGHRSGETQYF.

This chain joins TRBV7-2 and TRBJ2-7; 8 bases are shared with TRBD2. The CDR3 has 15 residues. The J segment lost 4 bases and the V segment lost 0 bases, leaving 5 bases of the junction unmatched. Per germline, CDR1 SGHTA and CDR2 FQGNSA. As DNA, the CDR3 is TGTGCCAGCAGCTTAGCGGCGGGAGGTTTTTACGAGCAGTACTTC. Translated, it gives CASSLAAGGFYEQYF.

Of note for this clone: Other DNA sequences within the sample encode an identical CDR3. The DNA of the CDR3 is TGTGCCAGCTCACCCGGACAGGGGGGCTCCTACGAGCAGTACTTC. As protein: CASSPGQGGSYEQYF. This sequence joins TRBV18 and TRBJ2-7; 10 nucleotides agree with TRBD1. The length of the CDR3 is 15 residues. Germline CDR1 reads KGHSH; CDR2 reads LQKENI. Losses at the gene ends were 3 bases for V and 0 bases for J; bases not matched to a gene: 2.

This clone came up a few times. The chain combines TRBV18 with TRBJ1-3, with 8 bases fitting TRBD1. CDR1 and CDR2 from the germline V gene are KGHSH and LQKENI. The length of the CDR3 is 18 residues. V shed 1 base and J 0 bases; nucleotides not matched to a gene: 8. The CDR3 loop reads CASSPRPGQVSSGNTIYF. CDR3 DNA: TGTGCCAGCTCACCACGGCCGGGACAGGTAAGCTCTGGAAACACCATATATTTT. The full variable domain, in which reference TRBV18 and TRBJ1-3 provide the parts outside the CDR3, is NAGVMQNPRHLVRRRGQEARLRCSPMKGHSHVYWYRQLPEEGLKFMVYLQKENIIDESGMPKERFSAEFPKEGPSILRIQQVVRGDSAAYFCASSPRPGQVSSGNTIYFGEGSWLTVV.

The CDR3 DNA sequence: TGTGCCAGCAGTCCCGGGACTAGCGGGAGGGAGCAGTTCTTC. Translating gives CASSPGTSGREQFF. V usage is TRBV2 and J usage is TRBJ2-1; 15 bases match TRBD2. CDR1 SNHLY and CDR2 FYNNEI come from the germline V gene. J lost 10 bases, V lost 5 bases, and 3 bases had no gene match. CDR3 length equals 14 residues.

This chain uses TRBV7-2 with TRBJ1-1; D unclear. Germline CDR1 is SGHTA and CDR2 is FQGNSA. V dropped 4 bases and J dropped 1 base, with 7 bases sitting between them. This CDR3 region has 13 residues. CDR3 residues: CASSSRWNTEAFF. CDR3 DNA: TGTGCCAGCAGCTCCCGTTGGAACACTGAAGCTTTCTTT.

In the case of this clone: A single base is all that separates this from a far larger clone, so a read error is likely. The sample carries other DNA sequences with the same CDR3. V and J are TRBV25-1 and TRBJ1-3, with 7 bases matching TRBD1. V was clipped by 1 base and J by 4 bases; unmatched bases: 4. Germline values: CDR1 MGHDK, CDR2 SYGVNS. CDR3 size: 15 residues. This CDR3 reads CASSELGGSGNTIYF. The CDR3 DNA is TGTGCCAGCAGTGAATTAGGGGGCTCCGGAAACACCATATATTTT. Together with reference TRBV25-1 and TRBJ1-3, the CDR3 gives the full variable domain: EADIYQTPRYLVIGTGKKITLECSQTMGHDKMYWYQQDPGMELHLIHYSYGVNSTEKGDLSSESTVSRIRTEHFPLTLESARPSHTSQYLCASSELGGSGNTIYFGEGSWLTVV.

V gene TRBV7-3 combines with J gene TRBJ2-3; a possible D gene is TRBD2 (5 bases). The CDR3 is 16 residues long. The V end was cut by 2 bases, the J end by 2 bases, with 14 bases between. Germline CDR1 SGHTA, CDR2 FQGTGA. CDR3 sequence reads: CASSLSEGTHTDTQYF. CDR3 sequence (DNA): TGTGCCAGCAGCTTATCCGAGGGAACCCACACAGATACGCAGTATTTT.

The rearrangement joins TRBV6-1 to TRBJ2-7; a weak D match, TRBD1 (6 bases). This CDR3 comprises 14 residues. The germline CDR1 and CDR2 sequences are MNHNS and SASEGT. The V gene lost 5 bases and the J gene lost 2 bases, with 13 bases spanning the gap. Here the CDR3 reads CASSSGAFAYEQYF. The CDR3 DNA is TGTGCCAGCAGTTCAGGGGCCTTCGCCTACGAGCAGTACTTC.

J is TRBJ2-1 and V is TRBV29-1; TRBD2 matches at 11 bases. V shed 7 bases and J 9 bases; nucleotides not matched to a gene: 11. Germline CDR1 is SQVTM and CDR2 is ANQGSEA. This CDR3 has 14 amino acids. The CDR3 sequence: CSGLTSGKIPEQFF. The CDR3 DNA follows: TGCAGCGGGCTGACTAGCGGGAAAATCCCTGAGCAGTTCTTC.

This chain links TRBV27 with TRBJ1-6; no clear D. The germline V and J ends were trimmed by 3 bases and 0 bases, with 9 bases remaining between them. CDR3 length: 16 amino acids. The germline CDR1 and CDR2 sequences are MNHEY and SMNVEV (reference sequence). The CDR3 region is CASSFAGISYNSPLHF. DNA of the CDR3: TGTGCCAGCAGTTTTGCTGGGATCTCCTATAATTCACCCCTCCACTTT.

This clone has a single count. The chain employs TRBV6-1 and TRBJ2-5, with unresolved D. The germline gives CDR1 MNHNS, CDR2 SASEGT. This CDR3 is 13 amino acids long. The V end lost 3 bases, the J end lost 2 bases, and 7 bases lay between the germline ends. CDR3 amino acids: CASSEVNQETQYF. The CDR3 DNA reads TGTGCCAGCAGTGAGGTGAATCAAGAGACCCAGTACTTC.

This clone turned up a few times. The rearrangement links TRBV19 to TRBJ2-5; D is uncertain. Germline V gives CDR1 LNHDA, CDR2 SQIVND (reference sequence). The CDR3 has 13 residues. Trimming pared 7 bases from V and 2 bases from J, leaving 11 bases between. In nucleotides, the CDR3 is TGTGCCAGTAACGCAGGCCAACAAGAGACCCAGTACTTC. This sequence encodes CASNAGQQETQYF.

The chain employs TRBV27 and TRBJ2-7; 10 bases fit TRBD2. This CDR3 spans 16 amino acids. Germline trimming cut 0 bases from V and 5 bases from J; bases unmatched to any gene: 7. Germline V gene lookup returns CDR1 MNHEY and CDR2 SMNVEV (reference sequence). The CDR3 bases are TGTGCCAGCAGTTTATCCCTCGGGACTAGCGATGACGAGCAGTACTTC. Translation: CASSLSLGTSDDEQYF.

The chain is built from TRBV5-1 and TRBJ2-7; D is perhaps TRBD1 or TRBD2 (5 bases each). Germline assignment: CDR1 SGHRS and CDR2 YFSETQ. The CDR3 loop spans 16 amino acids. V dropped 0 bases and J dropped 2 bases, with 15 bases sitting between them. Here the CDR3 reads CASSLGGAGAPYEQYF. The CDR3 DNA sequence: TGCGCCAGCAGCTTGGGAGGGGCCGGGGCTCCCTACGAGCAGTACTTC.

This sequence joins TRBV29-1 and TRBJ2-1, with 8 bases fitting TRBD2. The CDR3 extends over 14 amino acids. Germline CDR1 reads SQVTM; CDR2 reads ANQGSEA. The V gene end was trimmed by 4 bases and the J gene end by 8 bases; junction bases not matched to a gene: 10. CDR3 bases: TGCAGCGTTGTGGGAGGGAGCGGGGGCTATGAGCAGTTCTTC. This codes for CSVVGGSGGYEQFF.

The chain uses TRBV30 and TRBJ2-6; D is unclear. Germline loops: CDR1 GTSNPN, CDR2 SVGIG (reference sequence). The CDR3 extends over 12 amino acids. Trimming removed 7 bases from V and 6 bases from J, with 10 bases in between. CDR3 nucleotide sequence: TGTGCCTCCCAATCCGCGGCCAACGTCCTGACTTTC. Protein product: CASQSAANVLTF.